The entry below gives a single T cell receptor (beta chain) sequence along with its context. The antigen remains undetermined. CDR3 length: 16 amino acids. Germline V lookup: CDR1 MNHEY, CDR2 SVGAGI. The V and J ends lost 2 bases and 4 bases respectively, with 17 bases between them. The sample is drawn from a study of neurological immune-mediated disorders. Overall study findings and caveats: The study found no CDR3 amino acid sequences shared by expanded clones across subjects, suggesting private repertoires in all groups.

Using its own MiXCR run on the 5' RACE reads, TCRdb lists one record per CDR3 protein. The repertoire consists of under 50,000 distinct CDR3 sequences, with roughly 24% occurring once and the leading ten covering around 23%. This clonotype was obtained from a woman between 70 and 85 years old in good health. This chain connects TRBV6-5 to TRBJ1-1; D is undetermined. The sequenced sample was PBMCs. This CDR3 reads CASSYTGRPWATEAFF. CDR3 DNA sequence: TGTGCCAGCAGTTACACTGGGAGGCCGTGGGCCACTGAAGCTTTCTTT.